Listed here is a single TCR beta chain. Its matching antigen is unknown. The data were obtained in a study of T cells after yellow fever vaccination. Study context: Preparation used SMART-Seq v4 Ultra Low Input for the low-cell-number fractions. Regarding the study as a whole: The study re-detected most primary-vaccination clones after the booster (around 96% CD4, 80% to 90% CD8). The CD4 and CD8 compartments had a small share of their clonotypes in common.

In making TCR cDNA, 5'RACE template switching added a universal primer site and UMIs to it. TCRdb reprocessed the 5' RACE reads via MiXCR and lists one record per CDR3 protein. The sample consists of around 200,000 distinct CDR3 sequences, 11% of them appearing once. The germline V and J ends were trimmed by 7 bases and 7 bases, with 8 bases remaining between them. Germline CDR1 SGHAT, CDR2 FQNNGV. This CDR3 has 11 amino acids. This chain joins TRBV11-2 and TRBJ2-1; D is perhaps TRBD2 (5 bases). This TCR was sampled from a young man who received the YFV17D yellow fever vaccine. The sample in question was CD8+ T cells sorted from PBMCs, obtained 15 days after the yellow fever booster vaccination. CDR3 in amino acids: CASTRGNEQFF. DNA for the CDR3: TGTGCCAGCACCCGCGGGAATGAGCAGTTCTTC.